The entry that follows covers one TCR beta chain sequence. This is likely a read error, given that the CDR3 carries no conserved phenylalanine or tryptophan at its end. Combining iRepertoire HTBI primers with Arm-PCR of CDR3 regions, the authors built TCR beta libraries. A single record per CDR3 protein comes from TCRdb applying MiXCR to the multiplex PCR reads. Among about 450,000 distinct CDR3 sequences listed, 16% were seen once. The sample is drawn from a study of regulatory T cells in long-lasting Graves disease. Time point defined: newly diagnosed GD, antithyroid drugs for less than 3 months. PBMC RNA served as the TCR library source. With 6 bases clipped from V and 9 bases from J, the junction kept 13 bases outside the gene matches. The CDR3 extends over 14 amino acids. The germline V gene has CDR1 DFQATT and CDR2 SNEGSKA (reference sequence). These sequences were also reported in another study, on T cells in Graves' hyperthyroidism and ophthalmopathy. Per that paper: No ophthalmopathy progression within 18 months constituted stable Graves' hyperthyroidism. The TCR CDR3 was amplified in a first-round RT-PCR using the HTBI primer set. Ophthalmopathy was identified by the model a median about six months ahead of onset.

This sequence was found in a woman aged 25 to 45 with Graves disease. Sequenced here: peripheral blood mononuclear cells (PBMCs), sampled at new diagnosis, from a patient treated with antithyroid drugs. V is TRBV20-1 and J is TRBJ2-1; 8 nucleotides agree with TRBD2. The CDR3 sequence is CSAQPGLEAAEQFS. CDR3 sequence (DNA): TGCAGTGCCCAGCCGGGACTAGAGGCCGCTGAGCAGTTCTCC.